The sequence of this T cell receptor (beta chain) was determined in a study of cytomegalovirus exposure and HLA in healthy donors. The PCR used 60 Vbeta and 13 Jbeta primers. Measured with immunoSEQ multiplex PCR; TCRdb has only the in-frame clones, and not every one. The sample carries roughly 99,000 clones, around three quarters recorded once. Sequencing was done on a sample of PBMCs. The receptor was isolated from a man in his sixties in good health and CMV-seropositive.

DNA of the CDR3: TGTGCCAGCAGCTTGGATCAGGGGCGACAGCCCCAGCATTTT. It is translated as CASSLDQGRQPQHF. V and J are TRBV7-8 and TRBJ1-5, with D maybe TRBD1 (6 bases). V was pared by 3 bases and J by 7 bases, with 13 bases between. CDR1 and CDR2 (germline): SGHVS, FQNEAQ. The CDR3 is made up of 14 amino acids.